Reported below is one T cell receptor beta chain. The antigen is undetermined. The data derive from a study of cytomegalovirus exposure and HLA in healthy donors. Broader study findings: In most subjects, TCR beta sequences reportedly gave accurate predictions of HLA-A and HLA-B alleles. About 87% or about 30% of the time was how often most TCR beta V segments were productive, according to an earlier analysis. TRBV6-2, TRBV6-3 and some other V segments were unresolvable in 87-base-pair reads.

Germline V gene sequence: CDR1 SGHAT, CDR2 FQNNGV. The V and J ends lost 6 bases and 5 bases, in that order; junction bases with no gene match: 9. The CDR3 spans 15 residues. 60 Vbeta and 13 Jbeta primers were used in PCR. Sequenced by immunoSEQ multiplex PCR; TCRdb stores in-frame clones only, minus some. There are 150,000 to 200,000 clones in the sample; roughly four fifths occur only once, and more than 8% lies in the top ten. The rearrangement links TRBV11-2 to TRBJ2-1; 8 positions match TRBD2. The sequencing input was PBMCs. The receptor's source is a male donor in good health and CMV-seropositive. CDR3 nucleotide sequence: TGTGCCAGCAGAGCACCGGGACTAGGGAACAATGAGCAGTTCTTC. This encodes CASRAPGLGNNEQFF. Using reference TRBV11-2 and TRBJ2-1 for the parts outside the CDR3, the full variable domain is EAGVAQSPRYKIIEKRQSVAFWCNPISGHATLYWYQQILGQGPKLLIQFQNNGVVDDSQLPKDRFSAERLKGVDSTLKIQPAKLEDSAVYLCASRAPGLGNNEQFFGPGTRLTVL.